Each of the 12 T cell receptor beta chains below was sequenced from the same sample in a study of radiotherapy plus CTLA-4 blockade in lung cancer (dated by TCRdb to the late 2010s). Library prep was done by the immunoSEQ multiplex PCR assay. TCRdb's version of the immuneACCESS table is confined to in-frame rearrangements and falls short of the full clone set. An unresolved V gene accounts for under half of the shortfall where checked; the remainder is of unknown origin. Recorded for this sample are about 59,000 clones; roughly 79% of them occurred a single time. The top ten clones comprise under 7% of the sample. Sequenced material: peripheral blood, taken from a patient treated with radiotherapy plus ipilimumab. The receptors were gathered from a human donor with non-small cell lung cancer whose response to radiotherapy plus ipilimumab could not be evaluated.

Here the CDR3 reads CASAYQETQYF. CDR3 DNA sequence: TGTGCCAGCGCGTACCAAGAGACCCAGTACTTC. The gene calls are TRBV18 and TRBJ2-5; D call uncertain. This CDR3 is built from 11 residues. The V gene lost 8 bases and the J gene lost 0 bases, with 4 bases spanning the gap. Germline CDR1 is KGHSH and CDR2 is LQKENI.

The genes are TRBV2 and TRBJ1-2; D not certain. The CDR3 runs 13 residues. V was clipped by 8 bases and J by 4 bases, with 14 bases between them. Germline V gene lookup returns CDR1 SNHLY and CDR2 FYNNEI. The CDR3 is CASGQAKGYGYTF. CDR3 sequence (DNA): TGTGCCAGCGGCCAGGCGAAAGGCTATGGCTACACCTTC.

On this clone: One end of the junction varies from germline; a read error may be responsible. The sample has other DNA sequences that encode this CDR3 too. The rearrangement joins TRBV4-1 to TRBJ1-5; TRBD1 might be the D (6 bases). The CDR3 extends over 16 amino acids. The germline V gene encodes CDR1 MGHRA and CDR2 YSYEKL. The CDR3 sequence: CASSQEDRGLGQPQHF. CDR3 DNA: TGTGCCAGCAGCCAAGAGGACAGAGGACTCGGTCAGCCCCAGCATTTT.

The chain joins TRBV6-7 to TRBJ2-7; TRBD2 agrees at 9 bases. TRBV6-7 is treated as an ORF (open reading frame) with a function not yet certain. The CDR3 is 15 residues long. After removal of 0 bases from V and 2 bases from J, the junction contained 2 bases not matched to a gene. DNA of the CDR3: TGTGCCAGCAGTTACTCCCTAGCGGGGCCCTACGAGCAGTACTTC. Encoded protein: CASSYSLAGPYEQYF.

The J gene is TRBJ1-4, the V gene TRBV7-9; 9 bases agree with TRBD1. Germline CDR1 and CDR2: SEHNR and FQNEAQ (reference sequence). The CDR3 contains 15 residues. With V trimmed by 5 bases and J by 5 bases, 6 bases remained unmatched. CDR3 nucleotides: TGTGCCAGCAGCCGCTTCGGGACAGGGAATGAAAAACTGTTTTTT. It encodes CASSRFGTGNEKLFF. Complete variable domain (other parts from reference TRBV7-9 and TRBJ1-4): DTGVSQNPRHKITKRGQNVTFRCDPISEHNRLYWYRQTLGQGPEFLTYFQNEAQLEKSRLLSDRFSAERPKGSFSTLEIQRTEQGDSAMYLCASSRFGTGNEKLFFGSGTQLSVL.

This clone occurred a few times. The chain recombines TRBV5-6 with TRBJ2-1, with 9 bases aligning to TRBD2. J was trimmed by 4 bases and V by 7 bases; bases with no gene match: 3. CDR3 length: 13 amino acids. Germline V gives CDR1 SGHDT, CDR2 YYEEEE. The CDR3 loop is CASGSGGYNEQFF. The CDR3 DNA reads TGTGCCAGCGGAAGCGGGGGGTACAATGAGCAGTTCTTC. Supplemented by reference TRBV5-6 and TRBJ2-1, the full variable domain reads DAGVTQSPTHLIKTRGQQVTLRCSPKSGHDTVSWYQQALGQGPQFIFQYYEEEERQRGNFPDRFSGHQFPNYSSELNVNALLLGDSALYLCASGSGGYNEQFFGPGTRLTVL.

The chain recombines TRBV6-5 with TRBJ2-7; 7 bases align to TRBD1. Germline CDR1 MNHEY, CDR2 SVGAGI. This CDR3 is built from 11 residues. V shed 11 bases and J 2 bases; nucleotides not matched to a gene: 3. CDR3 sequence (DNA): TGTGCCGCCCAGGGGGCCTACGAGCAGTACTTC. Protein sequence: CAAQGAYEQYF.

The genes are TRBV2 and TRBJ1-2; D might be TRBD1 (6 bases). V shed 2 bases and J shed 1 base, with 11 bases lying between them. The CDR3 runs 15 residues. From germline, CDR1 is SNHLY and CDR2 FYNNEI. The CDR3 coding sequence is TGTGCCAGCAGTGAACTGGGACAAATTAACTATGGCTACACCTTC. Protein: CASSELGQINYGYTF.

The rearrangement joins TRBV10-2 to TRBJ2-4, with 13 nucleotides matching TRBD2. The V gene end was trimmed by 2 bases and the J gene end by 0 bases; junction bases not matched to a gene: 10. Germline V CDR1 and CDR2: WSHSY, SAAADI. The length of the CDR3 is 20 residues. CDR3 sequence (DNA): TGCGCCAGCAGTGAGCCCCCGGGACTAGCGGGAATCCTAGCCAAAAACATTCAGTACTTC. Its protein is CASSEPPGLAGILAKNIQYF.

The chain is built from TRBV28 and TRBJ2-7; D may be TRBD1 (5 bases). This CDR3 is 13 amino acids long. Germline V CDR1 and CDR2: MDHEN, SYDVKM. V was trimmed by 1 base and J by 3 bases, leaving 7 bases between them. CDR3 amino acids: CASSLYQGYEQYF. In nucleotides, the CDR3 is TGTGCCAGCAGTTTATATCAGGGCTACGAGCAGTACTTC.

This clone turned up a few times. The chain carries TRBV5-1 and TRBJ2-5; possible D gene TRBD2, 6 bases. The V gene lost 4 bases and the J gene lost 5 bases, with 6 bases spanning the gap. This CDR3 is built from 11 residues. Germline V gene lookup returns CDR1 SGHRS and CDR2 YFSETQ. The CDR3 loop reads CASSRGETQYF. The CDR3 DNA follows: TGCGCCAGCAGCCGGGGGGAGACCCAGTACTTC. Supplemented by reference TRBV5-1 and TRBJ2-5, the full variable domain reads KAGVTQTPRYLIKTRGQQVTLSCSPISGHRSVSWYQQTPGQGLQFLFEYFSETQRNKGNFPGRFSGRQFSNSRSEMNVSTLELGDSALYLCASSRGETQYFGPGTRLLVL.

This rearrangement joins TRBV7-2 to TRBJ2-1, with 10 bases matching TRBD2. V shed 5 bases and J 8 bases; nucleotides not matched to a gene: 12. Per the germline V gene, CDR1 is SGHTA and CDR2 is FQGNSA. The CDR3 loop spans 16 amino acids. CDR3 sequence: CASSAVSGRARDEQFF. CDR3 coding DNA: TGTGCCAGCAGCGCCGTAAGCGGGAGGGCAAGGGATGAGCAGTTCTTC.